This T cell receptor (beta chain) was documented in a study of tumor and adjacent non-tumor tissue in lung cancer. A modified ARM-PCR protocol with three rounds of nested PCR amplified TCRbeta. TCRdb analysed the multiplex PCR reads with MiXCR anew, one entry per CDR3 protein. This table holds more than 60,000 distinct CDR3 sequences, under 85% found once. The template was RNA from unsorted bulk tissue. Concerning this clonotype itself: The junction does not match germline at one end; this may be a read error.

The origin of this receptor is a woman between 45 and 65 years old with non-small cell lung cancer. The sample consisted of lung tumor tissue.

Here the CDR3 reads CATSPGQGSYYEQYF. The DNA for the CDR3 is TGTGCCACGTCACCGGGACAGGGATCCTACTACGAGCAATACTTC. This chain joins TRBV10-3 and TRBJ2-7, with 9 bases lining up with TRBD1. The CDR3 is made up of 15 amino acids. CDR1 and CDR2 (germline): ENHRY, SYGVKD.